Listed below are T cell receptor beta chains from one sample, sequenced in a study of cytomegalovirus exposure and HLA in healthy donors. This table comes from immunoSEQ multiplex PCR, and its TCRdb copy is limited to in-frame clones, with some not included. This table holds over 150,000 clones, 65% to 80% found once. Specimen: PBMCs. All receptors derive from a woman aged 40-49 years in good health and CMV-seropositive. CDR3s include the opening cysteine and the closing phenylalanine or tryptophan. The D gene is left open where the match is weak. The size field is filled for only some rows; it gives once, few, many or a size class.

d_call: -
clone_size: -
j_call: TRBJ2-5
v_call: TRBV18
cdr3_aa: CASSPPGSLQETQYF
cdr3_nt: TGTGCCAGCTCACCACCTGGTAGCCTCCAAGAGACCCAGTACTTC

d_call: -
clone_size: few
j_call: TRBJ1-2
v_call: TRBV6-5
cdr3_aa: CASSYGNTPGNYGYTF
cdr3_nt: TGTGCCAGCAGTTACGGGAATACACCAGGGAACTATGGCTACACCTTC

d_call: -
clone_size: -
j_call: TRBJ1-4
v_call: TRBV5-1
cdr3_aa: CASSLIGGGTTTNEKLFF
cdr3_nt: TGCGCCAGCAGCCTAATCGGGGGAGGGACAACGACTAATGAAAAACTGTTTTTT

d_call: -
clone_size: -
j_call: TRBJ2-5
v_call: TRBV2
cdr3_aa: CASSEVQGSPTPRETQYF
cdr3_nt: TGTGCCAGCAGTGAAGTCCAGGGAAGCCCCACACCGCGAGAGACCCAGTACTTC

d_call: -
clone_size: -
j_call: TRBJ1-1
v_call: TRBV18
cdr3_aa: CASSPPQGSYTEAFF
cdr3_nt: TGTGCCAGCTCACCACCACAGGGATCGTACACTGAAGCTTTCTTT

d_call: -
clone_size: -
j_call: TRBJ1-3
v_call: TRBV10-3
cdr3_aa: CAIRSSGNTIYF
cdr3_nt: TGTGCCATCAGGAGCTCTGGAAACACCATATATTTT

d_call: TRBD2
clone_size: -
j_call: TRBJ2-7
v_call: TRBV7-9
cdr3_aa: CSSSLDLGGGPYEQYF
cdr3_nt: TGTTCCAGCAGCTTAGATTTGGGGGGGGGTCCCTACGAGCAGTACTTC

d_call: TRBD1
clone_size: few
j_call: TRBJ2-7
v_call: TRBV19
cdr3_aa: CASSIQGTGPYEQYF
cdr3_nt: TGTGCCAGTAGTATTCAGGGGACAGGGCCCTACGAGCAGTACTTC

d_call: -
clone_size: -
j_call: TRBJ2-7
v_call: TRBV6-1
cdr3_aa: CASSELRTFDYEQYF
cdr3_nt: TGTGCCAGCAGTGAACTCCGTACGTTTGATTACGAGCAGTACTTC

d_call: -
clone_size: -
j_call: TRBJ1-1
v_call: TRBV25-1
cdr3_aa: CASSEVGGNTEAFF
cdr3_nt: TGTGCCAGCAGTGAAGTCGGCGGGAACACTGAAGCTTTCTTT

d_call: -
clone_size: -
j_call: TRBJ2-5
v_call: TRBV30
cdr3_aa: CAWSVRLRETQYF
cdr3_nt: TGTGCCTGGAGTGTACGATTGAGGGAGACCCAGTACTTC

d_call: TRBD2
clone_size: -
j_call: TRBJ2-3
v_call: TRBV5-8
cdr3_aa: CASSPGLAGLSDTQYF
cdr3_nt: TGTGCCAGCAGCCCTGGACTAGCGGGATTGTCAGATACGCAGTATTTT

d_call: TRBD2
clone_size: -
j_call: TRBJ2-5
v_call: TRBV30
cdr3_aa: CAWSPGLAGDQETQYF
cdr3_nt: TGTGCCTGGAGCCCTGGACTAGCGGGAGACCAAGAGACCCAGTACTTC

d_call: TRBD1
clone_size: -
j_call: TRBJ1-1
v_call: TRBV7-9
cdr3_aa: CSSSLRTGTTFF
cdr3_nt: TGTTCCAGCAGCCTAAGGACAGGGACGACTTTCTTT

d_call: TRBD2
clone_size: -
j_call: TRBJ2-1
v_call: TRBV14
cdr3_aa: CASSASGSGNEQFF
cdr3_nt: TGTGCCAGCAGCGCTAGCGGGAGTGGTAATGAGCAGTTCTTC

d_call: -
clone_size: -
j_call: TRBJ2-7
v_call: TRBV6-4
cdr3_aa: CASSDSSCEQYF
cdr3_nt: TGTGCCAGTAGTGACTCTAGCTGCGAGCAGTACTTC

d_call: -
clone_size: -
j_call: TRBJ2-5
v_call: TRBV6-5
cdr3_aa: CATGVLQETQYF
cdr3_nt: TGTGCCACCGGGGTTCTTCAAGAGACCCAGTACTTC

d_call: TRBD2
clone_size: -
j_call: TRBJ2-1
v_call: TRBV29-1
cdr3_aa: CSVDAGLAGGKQFF
cdr3_nt: TGCAGCGTTGACGCCGGACTAGCGGGAGGTAAGCAGTTCTTC

d_call: -
clone_size: few
j_call: TRBJ1-1
v_call: TRBV9
cdr3_aa: CASSDSGRRNTEAFF
cdr3_nt: TGTGCCAGCAGCGATTCGGGAAGGCGGAACACTGAAGCTTTCTTT

d_call: TRBD1
clone_size: -
j_call: TRBJ2-1
v_call: TRBV7-9
cdr3_aa: CASSASRTGGSYNEQFF
cdr3_nt: TGTGCCAGCAGCGCCAGTCGGACAGGGGGCTCCTACAATGAGCAGTTCTTC

d_call: TRBD2
clone_size: -
j_call: TRBJ2-2
v_call: TRBV7-2
cdr3_aa: CASSLGLAAGELFF
cdr3_nt: TGTGCCAGCAGCTTGGGACTAGCGGCCGGGGAGCTGTTTTTT

d_call: TRBD2
clone_size: -
j_call: TRBJ2-1
v_call: TRBV6-5
cdr3_aa: CASSVPDGGLEQFF
cdr3_nt: TGTGCCAGCAGTGTCCCCGACGGGGGGTTAGAGCAGTTCTTC

d_call: TRBD1
clone_size: -
j_call: TRBJ1-1
v_call: TRBV2
cdr3_aa: CASRLDRVTEAFF
cdr3_nt: TGTGCCAGCAGATTAGACAGGGTAACTGAAGCTTTCTTT

d_call: -
clone_size: -
j_call: TRBJ2-7
v_call: TRBV7-2
cdr3_aa: CASSLGRELNEQYF
cdr3_nt: TGTGCCAGCAGCTTAGGTCGGGAGTTAAACGAGCAGTACTTC

d_call: TRBD2
clone_size: -
j_call: TRBJ2-1
v_call: TRBV5-1
cdr3_aa: CASSLGASGRDNEQFF
cdr3_nt: TGCGCCAGCAGCTTGGGGGCCAGCGGGAGGGACAATGAGCAGTTCTTC

d_call: TRBD2
clone_size: -
j_call: TRBJ2-7
v_call: TRBV7-2
cdr3_aa: CASSFGGNSYEQYF
cdr3_nt: TGTGCCAGCAGCTTCGGGGGGAACTCCTACGAGCAGTACTTC

d_call: -
clone_size: once
j_call: TRBJ1-5
v_call: TRBV2
cdr3_aa: CASRRGDQPQHF
cdr3_nt: TGTGCCAGCAGAAGAGGAGATCAGCCCCAGCATTTT

d_call: -
clone_size: -
j_call: TRBJ2-7
v_call: TRBV7-2
cdr3_aa: CASSLGQAPREQYF
cdr3_nt: TGTGCCAGCAGCTTAGGACAGGCCCCGCGCGAGCAGTACTTC

d_call: TRBD2
clone_size: -
j_call: TRBJ2-1
v_call: TRBV18
cdr3_aa: CASSPPGTISYNEQFF
cdr3_nt: TGTGCCAGCTCACCACCCGGGACTATCTCCTACAATGAGCAGTTCTTC

d_call: TRBD2
clone_size: -
j_call: TRBJ2-6
v_call: TRBV18
cdr3_aa: CASSRRTSGGELFSGANVLTF
cdr3_nt: TGTGCCAGCTCACGTCGGACTAGCGGGGGTGAACTCTTCTCTGGGGCCAACGTCCTGACTTTC

d_call: -
clone_size: -
j_call: TRBJ2-3
v_call: TRBV7-7
cdr3_aa: CASSLGRSNTDTQYF
cdr3_nt: TGTGCCAGCAGCTTGGGGCGGTCCAACACAGATACGCAGTATTTT

d_call: -
clone_size: -
j_call: TRBJ1-1
v_call: TRBV29-1
cdr3_aa: CSVEGHSNTEAFF
cdr3_nt: TGCAGCGTTGAGGGACATTCGAACACTGAAGCTTTCTTT